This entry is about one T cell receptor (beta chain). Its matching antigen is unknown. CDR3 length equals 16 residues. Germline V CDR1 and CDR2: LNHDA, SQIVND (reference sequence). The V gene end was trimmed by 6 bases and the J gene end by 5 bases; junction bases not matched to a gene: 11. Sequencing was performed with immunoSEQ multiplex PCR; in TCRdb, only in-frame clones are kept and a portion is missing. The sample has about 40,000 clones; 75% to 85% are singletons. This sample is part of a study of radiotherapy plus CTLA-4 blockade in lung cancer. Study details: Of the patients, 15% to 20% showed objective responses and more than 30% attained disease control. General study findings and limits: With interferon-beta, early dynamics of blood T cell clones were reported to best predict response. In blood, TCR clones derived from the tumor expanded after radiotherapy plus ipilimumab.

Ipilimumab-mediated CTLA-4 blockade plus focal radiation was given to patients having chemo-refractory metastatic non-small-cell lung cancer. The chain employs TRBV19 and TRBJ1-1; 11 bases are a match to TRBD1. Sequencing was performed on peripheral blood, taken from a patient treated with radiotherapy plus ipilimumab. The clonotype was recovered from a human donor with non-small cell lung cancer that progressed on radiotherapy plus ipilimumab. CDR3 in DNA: TGTGCCAGTAGACCCAATTCCGGGACAGGGGGGACTGAAGCTTTCTTT. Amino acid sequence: CASRPNSGTGGTEAFF.